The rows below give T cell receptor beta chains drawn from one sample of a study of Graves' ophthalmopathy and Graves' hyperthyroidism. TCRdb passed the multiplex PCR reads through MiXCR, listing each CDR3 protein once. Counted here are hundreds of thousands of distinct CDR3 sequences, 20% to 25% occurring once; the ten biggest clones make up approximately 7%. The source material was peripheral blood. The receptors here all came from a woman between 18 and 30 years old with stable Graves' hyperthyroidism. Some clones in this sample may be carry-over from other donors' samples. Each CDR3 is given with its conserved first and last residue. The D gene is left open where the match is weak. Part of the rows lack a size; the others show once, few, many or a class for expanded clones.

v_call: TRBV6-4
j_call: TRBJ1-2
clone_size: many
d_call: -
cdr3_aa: CASSDWAAKRNYGYTF
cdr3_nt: TGTGCCAGCAGTGACTGGGCAGCTAAACGTAACTATGGCTACACCTTC

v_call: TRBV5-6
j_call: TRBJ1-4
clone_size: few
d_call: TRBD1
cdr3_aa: CASSFGTVNEKLFF
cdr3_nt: TGTGCCAGCAGCTTCGGGACAGTTAATGAAAAACTGTTTTTT

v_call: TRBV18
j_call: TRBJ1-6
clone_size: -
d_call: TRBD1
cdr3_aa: CASSLTYLSRGQEDSPLHF
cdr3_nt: TGTGCCAGCTCACTCACCTACCTAAGCAGGGGGCAAGAGGATTCACCCCTCCACTTT

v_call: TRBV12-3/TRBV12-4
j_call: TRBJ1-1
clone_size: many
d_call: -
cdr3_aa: CASSLRGAVEDTEAFF
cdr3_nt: TGTGCCAGCAGTTTAAGGGGGGCAGTCGAGGACACTGAAGCTTTCTTT

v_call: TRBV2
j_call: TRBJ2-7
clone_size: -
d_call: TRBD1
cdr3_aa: CASTRDRILSYEQYF
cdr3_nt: TGTGCCAGCACCCGGGACAGGATCCTCTCCTACGAGCAGTACTTC

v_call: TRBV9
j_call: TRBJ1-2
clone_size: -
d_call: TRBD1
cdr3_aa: CASSVPGQGTDGFTF
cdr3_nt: TGTGCCAGCAGCGTACCGGGACAGGGTACGGATGGCTTCACCTTC

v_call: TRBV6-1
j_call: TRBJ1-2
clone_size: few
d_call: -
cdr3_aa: CASMAARGGYGYTF
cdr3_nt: TGTGCCAGCATGGCGGCCAGAGGTGGCTATGGCTACACCTTC

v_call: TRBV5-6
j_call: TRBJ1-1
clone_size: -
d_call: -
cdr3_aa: CASSQDRVNTEAFF
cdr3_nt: TGTGCCAGCAGCCAGGACCGGGTGAACACTGAAGCTTTCTTT

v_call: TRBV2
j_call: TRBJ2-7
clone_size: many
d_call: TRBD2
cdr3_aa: CATAQGLAAEQYF
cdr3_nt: TGTGCCACCGCCCAAGGACTAGCGGCCGAGCAGTACTTC

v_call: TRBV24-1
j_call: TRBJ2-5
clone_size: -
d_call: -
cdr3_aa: CATSASNSQETQYF
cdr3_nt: TGTGCCACCAGTGCCTCGAACAGCCAAGAGACCCAGTACTTC

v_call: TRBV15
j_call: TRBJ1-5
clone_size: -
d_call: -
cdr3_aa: CATSRVGNLPQHF
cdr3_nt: TGTGCCACCAGCAGAGTGGGAAATTTGCCCCAGCATTTT

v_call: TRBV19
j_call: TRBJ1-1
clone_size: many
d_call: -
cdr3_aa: CASSNLAGSTEAFF
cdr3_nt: TGTGCCAGTAGTAACCTAGCTGGGTCCACTGAAGCTTTCTTT

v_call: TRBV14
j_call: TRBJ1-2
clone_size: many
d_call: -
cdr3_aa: CASSQDRESGPLNYGYTF
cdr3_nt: TGTGCCAGCAGCCAAGATAGAGAGTCGGGACCGCTCAACTATGGCTACACCTTC

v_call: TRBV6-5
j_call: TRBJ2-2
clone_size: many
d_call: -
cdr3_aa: CASSYSAGFGELFF
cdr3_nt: TGTGCCAGCAGTTACTCAGCAGGGTTCGGGGAGCTGTTTTTT

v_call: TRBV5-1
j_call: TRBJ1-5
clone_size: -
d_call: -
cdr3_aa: CASSLGQANSNQPQHF
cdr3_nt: TGCGCCAGCAGCTTGGGACAGGCGAATAGCAATCAGCCCCAGCATTTT

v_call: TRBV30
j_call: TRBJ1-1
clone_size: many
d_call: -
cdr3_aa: CAWSVDFRDTEAFF
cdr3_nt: TGTGCCTGGAGTGTAGATTTCAGGGACACTGAAGCTTTCTTT

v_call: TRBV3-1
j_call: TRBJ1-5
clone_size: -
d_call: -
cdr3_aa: CASSLGHNQPQHF
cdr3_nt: TGTGCCAGCAGCCTCGGGCACAATCAGCCCCAGCATTTT

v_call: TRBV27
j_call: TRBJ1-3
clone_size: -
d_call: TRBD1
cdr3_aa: CASSPEKGATHSGNTIYF
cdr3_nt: TGTGCCAGCAGTCCCGAGAAGGGGGCTACGCACTCTGGAAACACCATATATTTT

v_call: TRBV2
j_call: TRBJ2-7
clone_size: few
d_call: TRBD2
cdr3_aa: CASSDSRGGLREQYF
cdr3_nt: TGTGCCAGCAGTGATTCGCGGGGGGGCCTGAGAGAGCAGTACTTC

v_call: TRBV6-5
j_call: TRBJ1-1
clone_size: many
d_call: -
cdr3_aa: CASSTNPGSANTEAFF
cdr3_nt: TGTGCCAGCAGTACCAACCCGGGCTCCGCGAACACTGAAGCTTTCTTT

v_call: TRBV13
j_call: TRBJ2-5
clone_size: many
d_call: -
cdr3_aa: CASSSTRETQYF
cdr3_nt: TGTGCCAGCAGTTCTACTAGGGAGACCCAGTACTTC

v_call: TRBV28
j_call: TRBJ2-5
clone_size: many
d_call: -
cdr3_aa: CASISARLGTQYF
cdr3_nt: TGTGCCAGCATTTCGGCTCGATTAGGGACCCAGTACTTC

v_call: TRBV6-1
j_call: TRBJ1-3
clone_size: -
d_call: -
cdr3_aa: CASSRQAGGNTIYF
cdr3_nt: TGTGCCAGCAGTCGACAAGCCGGCGGAAACACCATATATTTT

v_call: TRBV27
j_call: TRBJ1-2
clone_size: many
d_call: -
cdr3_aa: CASRLGREGGYTF
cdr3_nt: TGTGCCAGCAGGCTAGGACGGGAGGGGGGCTACACCTTC

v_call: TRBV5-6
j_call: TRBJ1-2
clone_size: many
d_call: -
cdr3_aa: CASSLDRGVRVGPNYGYTF
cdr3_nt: TGTGCCAGCAGCTTGGATCGGGGGGTCAGGGTGGGCCCTAACTATGGCTACACCTTC

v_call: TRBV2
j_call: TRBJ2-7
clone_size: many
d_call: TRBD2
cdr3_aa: CASSFGASGDYEQYF
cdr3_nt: TGTGCCAGCAGCTTCGGTGCTAGCGGGGACTACGAGCAGTACTTC

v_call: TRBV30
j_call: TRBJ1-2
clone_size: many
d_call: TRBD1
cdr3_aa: CAWSPGQPANYGYTF
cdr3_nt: TGTGCCTGGAGTCCGGGACAGCCCGCTAACTATGGCTACACCTTC

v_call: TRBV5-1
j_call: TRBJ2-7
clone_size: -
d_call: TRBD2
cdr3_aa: CASSPPTSGSSYEQYF
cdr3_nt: TGCGCCAGCAGCCCCCCGACTAGCGGGAGTTCCTACGAGCAGTACTTC

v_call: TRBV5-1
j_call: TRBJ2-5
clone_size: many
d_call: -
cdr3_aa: CASSLVQGQETQYF
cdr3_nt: TGCGCCAGCAGCTTGGTTCAGGGCCAAGAGACCCAGTACTTC

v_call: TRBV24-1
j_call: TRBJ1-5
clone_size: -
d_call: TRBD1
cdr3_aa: CATSIRDSLYGWANQPQHF
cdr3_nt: TGTGCCACCAGCATCCGGGACAGCCTGTACGGTTGGGCTAATCAGCCCCAGCATTTT

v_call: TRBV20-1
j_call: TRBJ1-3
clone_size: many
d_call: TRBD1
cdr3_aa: CSARDPDRSSGNTIYF
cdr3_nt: TGCAGTGCTAGAGACCCGGACAGGAGCTCTGGAAACACCATATATTTT

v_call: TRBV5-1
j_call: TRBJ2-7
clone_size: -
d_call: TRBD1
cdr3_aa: CASSLEGQGFYEQYF
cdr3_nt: TGCGCCAGCAGCTTGGAGGGACAGGGCTTCTACGAGCAGTACTTC

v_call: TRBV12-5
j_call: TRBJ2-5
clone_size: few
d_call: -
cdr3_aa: CASGLERGISVQYF
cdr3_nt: TGTGCTAGTGGTTTGGAACGGGGCATCTCGGTCCAGTACTTC

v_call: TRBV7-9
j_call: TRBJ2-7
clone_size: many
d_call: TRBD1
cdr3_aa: CASSLAGTGLYEQYF
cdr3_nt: TGTGCCAGCAGCTTAGCCGGGACAGGGCTCTACGAGCAGTACTTC

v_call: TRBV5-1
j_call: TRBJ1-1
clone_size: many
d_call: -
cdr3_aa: CASSLRWGDTEAFF
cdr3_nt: TGCGCCAGCAGCTTGCGGTGGGGGGACACTGAAGCTTTCTTT

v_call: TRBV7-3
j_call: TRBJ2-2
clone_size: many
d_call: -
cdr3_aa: CASSQSPTGELFF
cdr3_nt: TGTGCCAGCAGCCAGAGTCCTACCGGGGAGCTGTTTTTT

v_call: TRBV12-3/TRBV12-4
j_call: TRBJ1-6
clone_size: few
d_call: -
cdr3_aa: CASSFQGSPLHF
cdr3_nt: TGTGCCAGCAGTTTTCAGGGGTCACCCCTCCACTTT

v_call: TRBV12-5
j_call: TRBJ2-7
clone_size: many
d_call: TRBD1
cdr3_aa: CASGLDVGTGVYEQYF
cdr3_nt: TGTGCTAGTGGTTTGGACGTAGGGACAGGGGTCTACGAGCAGTACTTC

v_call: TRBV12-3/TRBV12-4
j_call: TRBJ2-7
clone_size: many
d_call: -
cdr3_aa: CATSAGYLEQYF
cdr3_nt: TGTGCCACCTCGGCCGGTTACTTAGAGCAGTACTTC

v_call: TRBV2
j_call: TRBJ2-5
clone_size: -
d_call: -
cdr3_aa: CASSAYGVETQYF
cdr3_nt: TGTGCCAGCAGTGCCTATGGGGTGGAGACCCAGTACTTC